This T cell receptor beta chain was documented in a study of regulatory T cells in long-lasting Graves disease. Looking at the study overall: With positive TSH receptor antibodies and over 5 years of antithyroid drugs, Graves' disease was considered persistent.

The time point: persistent/refractory GD, antithyroid drugs over 5 years with positive TRAb. RNA isolated from PBMCs was used to make the TCR library. To make TCR beta libraries, researchers used iRepertoire HTBI primers and Arm-PCR of CDR3 regions. In the authors' workflow: Samples revealed around 56 TRBV and roughly 15 TRBJ segments. Each CDR3 protein is one row after TCRdb ran MiXCR on the multiplex PCR reads. These V and J calls rely on TCRdb rather than the paper's analysis. The repertoire holds 400,000 to 450,000 distinct CDR3 sequences, with 23% as singletons. Concerning this clonotype: The junction departs from the called germline gene at one end, perhaps through a read error.

The sequencing used peripheral blood mononuclear cells (PBMCs), collected when the disease was refractory, from a patient treated with antithyroid drugs. This sequence was found in a female donor with Graves disease.

Here the CDR3 reads CASSLWTGGTGELFF. The CDR3 DNA reads as TGTGCCAGCAGTTTATGGACAGGGGGGACCGGGGAGCTGTTTTTT. The V call is TRBV5-1, the J call TRBJ2-2; 10 bases align to TRBD1. The CDR3 is made up of 15 amino acids. CDR1 is SGHRS, CDR2 YFSETQ, per germline.